The following is a T cell receptor beta chain sequence with its context. This sample stems from a study of T cells in Graves' hyperthyroidism and ophthalmopathy. Study-level information: Pretreatment peripheral blood was obtained at initial diagnosis.

Among ophthalmopathy patients, the Clinical Activity Score reached at least 3, the NOSPECS grade reached at least 4, and duration remained under 3 months. Patients were excluded for uncontrolled infection, other autoimmune disease, pregnancy or lactation. Diagnosis relied on clinical symptoms, serum thyroxine and TRAb, thyroid ultrasound and orbital computed tomography. RNA transcripts yielded amplified TCR beta CDR3 regions. RT-PCR in the first round (using the HTBI primer set) targeted the TCR CDR3. TCRdb reanalysed the multiplex PCR reads using MiXCR and keeps one entry per CDR3 protein. The repertoire holds about half a million distinct CDR3 sequences, with about 20% as singletons. CDR1 SQVTM and CDR2 ANQGSEA come from the germline V gene. The CDR3 consists of 11 residues. V was clipped by 6 bases and J by 5 bases, with 8 bases between them.

The V gene is TRBV29-1, the J gene TRBJ2-1; D gene unclear. This receptor was obtained from a man aged 35-49 years with Graves' ophthalmopathy. The source material was blood. The CDR3 sequence: CSVLTDNEQFF. CDR3 coding DNA: TGCAGCGTGTTAACCGACAATGAGCAGTTCTTC.